Listed below are T cell receptor beta chains from one sample, sequenced in a study of blood T cell repertoires in COVID-19. Profiled with immunoSEQ multiplex PCR; TCRdb holds only in-frame clones, not every one. Of about 180,000 clones listed, 70% to 90% are singletons. Sequenced: peripheral blood. The receptors come from a man aged 18 to 29 who had recovered from COVID-19. Each CDR3 is given with its conserved first and last residue. The D gene is left open where the match is weak. Size values are once, few and many counts, or a class for expanded clones, and some rows have none.

>.|TRBJ1-2|TRBV2|TRBD1
TGTGCCAGCAGTGAAGCCCGGACAGGGGTAGGCTACACCTTC
CASSEARTGVGYTF
>once|TRBJ1-1|TRBV6-5|TRBD1
TGTGCCAGCAGTAGACAGGGGAGGAACACTGAAGCTTTCTTT
CASSRQGRNTEAFF
>.|TRBJ2-2|TRBV5-1|TRBD1
TGCGCCAGCAGCTGGCAGGGGGATGCGACCGGGGAGCTGTTTTTT
CASSWQGDATGELFF
>.|TRBJ1-1|TRBV5-8|.
TGTGCCAGCAGCCGCCGTGGCTCCGGGACTGAAGCTTTCTTT
CASSRRGSGTEAFF
>.|TRBJ2-7|TRBV6-5|TRBD2
TGTGCCACCGGACTAGCGGGAGGCTACGAGCAGTACTTC
CATGLAGGYEQYF
>.|TRBJ1-5|TRBV19|.
TGTGCCAGTAGTATGGGGCAGGGTGGCAATCAGCCCCAGCATTTT
CASSMGQGGNQPQHF
>.|TRBJ1-1|TRBV30|.
TGTGCCTGGAGACCCACAGGGAAAGCTTTCTTT
CAWRPTGKAFF
>.|TRBJ2-1|TRBV5-6|.
TGTGCCAGCAGCTTGTATATAGGGGTTGAGCAGTTCTTC
CASSLYIGVEQFF
>once|TRBJ1-1|TRBV5-6|.
TGTGCCAGCAGCTTGGAGGTAGGGGGTAGGGCTGAAGCTTTCTTT
CASSLEVGGRAEAFF
>.|TRBJ2-7|TRBV18|.
TGTGCCAGCTCACCAGCAGGCCAGAGCTCCTACGAGCAGTACTTC
CASSPAGQSSYEQYF
>.|TRBJ1-5|TRBV7-2|TRBD1
TGTGCCAGCAGCAAGGACAGGGGGACGGGTCAGCCCCAGCATTTT
CASSKDRGTGQPQHF
>.|TRBJ1-3|TRBV19|.
TGTGCCAGTAGTACCGGCTCTGGAAACACCATATATTTT
CASSTGSGNTIYF
>.|TRBJ2-7|TRBV5-1|TRBD1
TGCGCCAGCAGTCGAGGGGGCTCCGAGCAGTACTTC
CASSRGGSEQYF
>.|TRBJ1-3|TRBV6-6|.
TGTGCCAGCAACACGGGGAGGAACACCATATATTTT
CASNTGRNTIYF
>.|TRBJ2-7|TRBV28|TRBD1
TGTGCCAGCAGGGGGACAGGAGCTGCCTACGAGCAGTACTTC
CASRGTGAAYEQYF
>.|TRBJ1-3|TRBV28|TRBD1
TGTGCCAGCAGTTTATGGACAGGGGATATCTCTGGAAACACCATATATTTT
CASSLWTGDISGNTIYF
>.|TRBJ2-5|TRBV7-3|TRBD2
TGTGCCAGCAGCCCTAGCGGGATAGAGACCCAGTACTTC
CASSPSGIETQYF
>.|TRBJ2-7|TRBV4-3|.
TGCGCCAGCAGCCAAGCCCGCGGTGACGAGCAGTACTTC
CASSQARGDEQYF
>.|TRBJ2-2|TRBV3-1/TRBV3-2|TRBD2
TGTGCCAGCAGCCGGGAGCGGGAGTTGGTCGGGGAGCTGTTTTTT
CASSRERELVGELFF
>few|TRBJ1-1|TRBV12-3/TRBV12-4|.
TGTGCCAGCAGCGATACCCGGAACAGTGAAGCTTTCTTT
CASSDTRNSEAFF
>.|TRBJ2-7|TRBV5-4|.
TGTGCCAGCGGCCGAGCTAGTTCCCAAATCTACGAGCAGTACTTC
CASGRASSQIYEQYF
>.|TRBJ1-4|TRBV29-1|.
TGCAGCGTTGGTGCCAGGGCCACTAATGAAAAACTGTTTTTT
CSVGARATNEKLFF
>few|TRBJ2-7|TRBV12-3/TRBV12-4|.
TGTGCCAGCGGCCGGAGGAGCTCAGGCGAGCAGTACTTC
CASGRRSSGEQYF
>.|TRBJ2-2|TRBV5-1|.
TGCGCCAGCAGCCCTGGACGTCAGGGGATCACCGGGGAGCTGTTTTTT
CASSPGRQGITGELFF